This TCR beta chain is drawn from a study of metastatic and nonmetastatic thyroid tumors. The wider study: Across peripheral blood and tumor or nodule tissue samples taken from malignant and benign thyroid patients, the repertoires were compared with one another. Study observations and caveats: When malignant thyroid tumors were compared with benign nodules, TCR beta diversity was reportedly significantly higher in the malignant tumors. This held in both blood and tumor samples.

The CDR3 loop spans 16 amino acids. Per germline, CDR1 SGHKS and CDR2 YYEKEE (reference sequence). J lost 7 bases, V lost 1 base, and 7 bases had no gene match. TCRdb re-called clones via MiXCR from the PCR reads. Among some 83,000 clones listed, about an eighth were seen once. This clone appeared many times. The target antigen is unknown. Each patient went into thyroid surgery without having received any treatment. This TCR was sampled from a female donor with papillary thyroid cancer or a benign thyroid nodule (not recorded which). Some clones in this sample may be carry-over from other donors' samples. The sequenced sample was tumor tissue. The V and J genes are TRBV5-5 and TRBJ2-2; 10 bases agree with TRBD2. The CDR3 DNA reads as TGTGCCAGCAGCTTGAGTCTAGCGGGAGCCGGCGGGGAGCTGTTTTTT. Its translation: CASSLSLAGAGGELFF.